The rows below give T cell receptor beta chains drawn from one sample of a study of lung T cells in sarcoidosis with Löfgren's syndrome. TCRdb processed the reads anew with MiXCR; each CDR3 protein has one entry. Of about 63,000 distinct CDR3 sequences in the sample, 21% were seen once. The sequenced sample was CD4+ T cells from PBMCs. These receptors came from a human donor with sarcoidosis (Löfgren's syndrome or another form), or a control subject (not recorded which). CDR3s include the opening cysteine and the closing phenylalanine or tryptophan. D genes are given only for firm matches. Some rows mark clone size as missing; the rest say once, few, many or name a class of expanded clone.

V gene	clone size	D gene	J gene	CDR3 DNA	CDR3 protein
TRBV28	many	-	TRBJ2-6	TGTGCCAGCAAAAGCCGGGACATGCCTTCTGGGGCCAACGTCCTGACTTTC	CASKSRDMPSGANVLTF
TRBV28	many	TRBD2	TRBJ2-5	TGTGCCAGCAGGTCTACTAGCGGGAGGGCTGAGACCCAGTACTTC	CASRSTSGRAETQYF
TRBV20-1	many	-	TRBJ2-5	TGCAGTGCTAGTAAGGAGGGGGAGACCCAGTACTTC	CSASKEGETQYF
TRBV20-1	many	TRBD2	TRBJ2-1	TGCAGTGCTCTAGCGGGCCGGAATGAGCAGTTCTTC	CSALAGRNEQFF
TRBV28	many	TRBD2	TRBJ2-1	TGTGCCAGCATTCGAGGGTTTAGCGGGGGGGCAGGAGAGCAGTTCTTC	CASIRGFSGGAGEQFF
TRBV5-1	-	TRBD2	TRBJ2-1	TGCGCCAGCACCCCGCGGGGGGCTTCCTACAATGAGCAGTTCTTC	CASTPRGASYNEQFF
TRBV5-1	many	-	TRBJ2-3	TGCGCCAGCAGCTTGGACGTCAGAACGCGGTATTTT	CASSLDVRTRYF
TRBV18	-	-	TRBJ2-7	TGTGCCAGCTCACCACCCGGGCAAGACGAATACGAGCAGTACTTC	CASSPPGQDEYEQYF
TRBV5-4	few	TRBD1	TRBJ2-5	TGTGCCAGCAGCAGAACCGGGACAGAAGAGACCCAGTACTTC	CASSRTGTEETQYF
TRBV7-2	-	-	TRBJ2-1	TGTGCCAGCAGCTTAGATGTCGGCCTCAATGAGCAGTTCTTC	CASSLDVGLNEQFF
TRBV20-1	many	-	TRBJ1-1	TGCAGTGCTAGAGATGAAAAGGGGGGGACTGAAGCTTTCTTT	CSARDEKGGTEAFF
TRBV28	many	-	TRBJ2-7	TGTGCCAGCATGAATAGCGCGGGCCTCAACTACGAGCAGTACTTC	CASMNSAGLNYEQYF
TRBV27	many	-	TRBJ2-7	TGTGCCAGCAGTTTCCGTGTAGAGGGGGTAACCTTCTCCTACGAGCAGTACTTC	CASSFRVEGVTFSYEQYF
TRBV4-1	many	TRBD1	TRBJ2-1	TGCGCCAGCAGCCAGAGGAGAGGAGGACAGGGAGACAATGAGCAGTTCTTC	CASSQRRGGQGDNEQFF
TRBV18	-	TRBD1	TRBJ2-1	TGTGCCAGCTCACCACGTGCGAGACAGGGGGGCAATGAGCAGTTCTTC	CASSPRARQGGNEQFF
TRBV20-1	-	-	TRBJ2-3	TGCAGTGCTATAGACCCCCACGGTAGCACAGATACGCAGTATTTT	CSAIDPHGSTDTQYF
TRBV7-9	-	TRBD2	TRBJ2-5	TGTGCCAGCAGCTTAGTCCTAGCGGGAGAGACCCAGTACTTC	CASSLVLAGETQYF
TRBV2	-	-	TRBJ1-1	TGTGCCAGCGGACACTCGGTCGTGAACACTGAAGCTTTCTTT	CASGHSVVNTEAFF
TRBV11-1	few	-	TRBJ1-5	TGTGCCAGCAGCTTAGCCCCCTATCCGAATCAGCCCCAGCATTTT	CASSLAPYPNQPQHF
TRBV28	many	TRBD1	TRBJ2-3	TGTGCCAGCAGTCCTTACGGGGGGACAGGGCCGCGGGGTACGCAGTATTTT	CASSPYGGTGPRGTQYF
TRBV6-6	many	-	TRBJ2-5	TGTGCCAGCAGTTACTTACAGGGTATTTCACAAGAGACCCAGTACTTC	CASSYLQGISQETQYF
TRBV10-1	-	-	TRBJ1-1	TGCGCCAGCAGTACTACTCAGGGAACTGAAGCTTTCTTT	CASSTTQGTEAFF
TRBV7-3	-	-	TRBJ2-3	TGTGCCAGCAGCTTAAATCCAGGGACAGATACGCAGTATTTT	CASSLNPGTDTQYF
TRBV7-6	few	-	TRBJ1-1	TGTGCCAGCACCCGAGACAGGAACACTGAAGCTTTCTTT	CASTRDRNTEAFF
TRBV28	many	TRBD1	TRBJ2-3	TGTGCCAGCAGACAGGGGCCCACAGATACGCAGTATTTT	CASRQGPTDTQYF
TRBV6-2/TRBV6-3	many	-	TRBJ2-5	TGTGCCAGCAGCCAAGAGACCCAGTACTTC	CASSQETQYF
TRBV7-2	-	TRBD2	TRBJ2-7	TGTGCCAGCAGCCCTACTAGCGAGAGGGTCCACGAGCAGTACTTC	CASSPTSERVHEQYF
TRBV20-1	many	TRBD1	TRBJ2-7	TGCAGTGCTAGGAGGACAGGGATCTCCCACGAGCAGTACTTC	CSARRTGISHEQYF
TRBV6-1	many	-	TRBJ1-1	TGTGCCAGCAGTCCAGGGTCTCTCAAAGCTTTCTTT	CASSPGSLKAFF
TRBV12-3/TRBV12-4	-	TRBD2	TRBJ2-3	TGTGCCAGCAGCCTAGGACTAGCGGGGGTCACAGATACGCAGTATTTT	CASSLGLAGVTDTQYF
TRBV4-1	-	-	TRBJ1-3	TGCGCCAGCAGCCAAGAAATTATATCCAGGCAGAACACCATATATTTT	CASSQEIISRQNTIYF
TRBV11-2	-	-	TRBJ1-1	TGTGCCAGCAGCCGCAGGGTATTGAACACTGAAGCTTTCTTT	CASSRRVLNTEAFF
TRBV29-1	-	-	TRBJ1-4	TGCAGCGTTCCGGTTACTGGGGAAAAACTGTTTTTT	CSVPVTGEKLFF
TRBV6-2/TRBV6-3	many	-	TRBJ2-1	TGTGCCAGCGGATTGGATGAGCAGTTCTTC	CASGLDEQFF
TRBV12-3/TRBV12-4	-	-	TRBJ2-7	TGTGCCAGCAGTTTAAGAGGGGGACCATCCTACGAGCAGTACTTC	CASSLRGGPSYEQYF
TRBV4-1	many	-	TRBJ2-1	TGCGCCAGCAGCCAAGATCCATCAGGAAGGGAGCAGTTCTTC	CASSQDPSGREQFF
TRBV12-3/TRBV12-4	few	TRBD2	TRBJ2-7	TGTGCCAGCAGTTCTAGCGGGAGGCCCTCCTACGAGCAGTACTTC	CASSSSGRPSYEQYF
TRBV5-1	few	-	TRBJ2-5	TGCGCCAGCAGCTTGTCGGGGGGCGGAGAGACCCAGTACTTC	CASSLSGGGETQYF
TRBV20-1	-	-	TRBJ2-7	TGCAGTGCTAGATCCCCCGGGAGTACATCCTACGAGCAGTACTTC	CSARSPGSTSYEQYF
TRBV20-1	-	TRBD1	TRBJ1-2	TGCAGTGCGACGACAGGGGGGGGGCATGGCTACACCTTC	CSATTGGGHGYTF
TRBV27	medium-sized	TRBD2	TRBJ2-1	TGTGCCAGCAGTGAAGCGGGAGGCCCCTACAATGAGCAGTTCTTC	CASSEAGGPYNEQFF
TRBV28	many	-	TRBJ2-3	TGTGCCAGCAGTTTATTGTTCCGCCGTGGGCAGTATTTT	CASSLLFRRGQYF
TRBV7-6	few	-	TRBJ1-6	TGTGCCAGCAGCTTGGGACCCGATAATTCACCCCTCCACTTT	CASSLGPDNSPLHF
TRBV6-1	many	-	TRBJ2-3	TGTGCCAGCAGTTTCCAAGTTGCAGATACGCAGTATTTT	CASSFQVADTQYF
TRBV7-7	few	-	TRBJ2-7	TGTGCTAGCAGCTTAACCCATACGGGAACAAGCGAGCAGTACTTC	CASSLTHTGTSEQYF
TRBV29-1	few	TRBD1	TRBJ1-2	TGCAGCGTCTGGACAGGGGGTCCCCAGGCCTACACCTTC	CSVWTGGPQAYTF
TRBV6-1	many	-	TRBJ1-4	TGTGCCAGCAGTGATTTCGGGGAGAATGAAAAACTGTTTTTT	CASSDFGENEKLFF
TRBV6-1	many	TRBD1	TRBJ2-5	TGTGCCAGCAGTCGCGGACCCGGGACAGTCGGGGAGACCCAGTACTTC	CASSRGPGTVGETQYF
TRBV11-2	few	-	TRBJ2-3	TGTGCCAGCAGCTTAGTCCAGAGAACGCAGTATTTT	CASSLVQRTQYF
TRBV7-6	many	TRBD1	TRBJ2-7	TGTGCCAGCAGCCGGACAGGCCGAAATTACGAGCAGTACTTC	CASSRTGRNYEQYF
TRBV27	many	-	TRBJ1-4	TGTGCCAGCAGGCGGGGTCCGGGTGAAAAACTGTTTTTT	CASRRGPGEKLFF
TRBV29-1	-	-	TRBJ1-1	TGCAGCGTGAGCCCTTCGCTAGGGAGCACTGAAGCTTTCTTT	CSVSPSLGSTEAFF